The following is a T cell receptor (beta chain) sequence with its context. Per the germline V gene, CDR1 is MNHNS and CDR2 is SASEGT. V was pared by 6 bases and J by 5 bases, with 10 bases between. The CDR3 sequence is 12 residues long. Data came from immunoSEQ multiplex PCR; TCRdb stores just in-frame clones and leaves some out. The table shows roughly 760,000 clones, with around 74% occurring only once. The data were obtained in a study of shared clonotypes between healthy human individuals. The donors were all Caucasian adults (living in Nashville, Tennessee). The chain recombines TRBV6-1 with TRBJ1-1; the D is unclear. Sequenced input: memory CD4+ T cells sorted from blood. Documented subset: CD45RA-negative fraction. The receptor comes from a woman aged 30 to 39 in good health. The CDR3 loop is CASRPLWTEAFF. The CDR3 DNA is TGTGCCAGCAGACCGTTGTGGACTGAAGCTTTCTTT.